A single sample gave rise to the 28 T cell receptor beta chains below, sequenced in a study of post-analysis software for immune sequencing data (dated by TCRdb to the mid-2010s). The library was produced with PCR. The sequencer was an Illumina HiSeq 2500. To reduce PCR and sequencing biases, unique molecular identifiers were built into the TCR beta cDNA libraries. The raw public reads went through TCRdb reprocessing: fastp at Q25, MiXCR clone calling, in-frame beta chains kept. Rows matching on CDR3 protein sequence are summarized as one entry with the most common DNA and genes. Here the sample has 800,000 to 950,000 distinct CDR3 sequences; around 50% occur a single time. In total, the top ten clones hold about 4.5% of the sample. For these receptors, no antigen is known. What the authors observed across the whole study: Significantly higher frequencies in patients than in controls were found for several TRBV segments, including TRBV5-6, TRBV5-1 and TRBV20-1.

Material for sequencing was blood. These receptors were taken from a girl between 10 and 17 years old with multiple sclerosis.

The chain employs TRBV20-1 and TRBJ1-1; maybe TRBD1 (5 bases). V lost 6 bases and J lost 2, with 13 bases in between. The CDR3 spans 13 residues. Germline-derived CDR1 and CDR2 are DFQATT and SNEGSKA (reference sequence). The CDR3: CSAGRTANTEAFF. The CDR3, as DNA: TGCAGTGCGGGACGGACGGCCAACACTGAAGCTTTCTTT.

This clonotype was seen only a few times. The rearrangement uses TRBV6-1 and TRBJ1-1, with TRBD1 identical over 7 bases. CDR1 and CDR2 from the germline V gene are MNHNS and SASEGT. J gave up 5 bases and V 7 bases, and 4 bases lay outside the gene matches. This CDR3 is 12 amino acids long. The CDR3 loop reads CASMDRRTEAFF. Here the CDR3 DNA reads TGTGCCAGCATGGACAGGAGGACTGAAGCTTTCTTT.

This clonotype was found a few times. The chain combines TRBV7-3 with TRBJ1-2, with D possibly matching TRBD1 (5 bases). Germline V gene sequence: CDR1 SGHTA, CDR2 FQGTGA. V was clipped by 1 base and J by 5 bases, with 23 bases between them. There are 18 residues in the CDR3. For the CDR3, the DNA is TGTGCCAGCAGCTTAAGGCCCCCTTCTCCTTGGGGGAGTTATGGCTACACCTTC. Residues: CASSLRPPSPWGSYGYTF.

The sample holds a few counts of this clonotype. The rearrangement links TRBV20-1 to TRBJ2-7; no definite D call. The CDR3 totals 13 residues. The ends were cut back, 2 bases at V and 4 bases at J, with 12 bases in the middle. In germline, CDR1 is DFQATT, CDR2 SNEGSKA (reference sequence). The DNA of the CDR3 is TGCAGTGCTAGAATAGGCAGAAATTACGAGCAGTACTTC. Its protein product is CSARIGRNYEQYF.

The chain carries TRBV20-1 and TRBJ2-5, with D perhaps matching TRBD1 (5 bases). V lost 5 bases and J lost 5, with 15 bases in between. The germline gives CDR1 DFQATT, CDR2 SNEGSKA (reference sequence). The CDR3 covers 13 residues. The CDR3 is CSACQGNSETQYF. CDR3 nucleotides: TGCAGTGCTTGCCAGGGTAACTCGGAGACCCAGTACTTC.

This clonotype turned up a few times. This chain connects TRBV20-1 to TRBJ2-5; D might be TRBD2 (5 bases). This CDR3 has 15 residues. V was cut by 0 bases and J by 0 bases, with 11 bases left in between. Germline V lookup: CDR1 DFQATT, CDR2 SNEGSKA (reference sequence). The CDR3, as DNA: TGCAGTGCTAGAGATAGAGTCGGGAACCAAGAGACCCAGTACTTC. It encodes CSARDRVGNQETQYF.

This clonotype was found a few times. As DNA, the CDR3 is TGTGCCAGCAGCCCGAGGGACAGGGAAAGGGATGGCTACACCTTC. Protein sequence: CASSPRDRERDGYTF. The V call is TRBV7-2, the J call TRBJ1-2, with 9 bases that match TRBD1. Germline CDR1 reads SGHTA; CDR2 reads FQGNSA. The length of the CDR3 is 15 residues. V was pared by 5 bases and J by 6 bases, with 10 bases of the junction left unmatched.

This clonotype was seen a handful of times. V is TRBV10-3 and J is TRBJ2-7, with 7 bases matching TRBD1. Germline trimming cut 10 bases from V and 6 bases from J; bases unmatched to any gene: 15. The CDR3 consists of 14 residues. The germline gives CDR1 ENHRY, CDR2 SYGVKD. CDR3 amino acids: CASLPRQGRSEQYF. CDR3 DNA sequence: TGTGCCAGCCTTCCGCGACAGGGCCGTTCCGAGCAGTACTTC.

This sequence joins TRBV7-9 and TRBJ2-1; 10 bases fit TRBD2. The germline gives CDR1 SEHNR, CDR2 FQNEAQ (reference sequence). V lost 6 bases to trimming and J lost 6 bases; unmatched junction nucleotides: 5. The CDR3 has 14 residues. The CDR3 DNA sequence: TGTGCCAGCAGGGGGACTAGCGAGAGCAATGAGCAGTTCTTC. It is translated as CASRGTSESNEQFF.

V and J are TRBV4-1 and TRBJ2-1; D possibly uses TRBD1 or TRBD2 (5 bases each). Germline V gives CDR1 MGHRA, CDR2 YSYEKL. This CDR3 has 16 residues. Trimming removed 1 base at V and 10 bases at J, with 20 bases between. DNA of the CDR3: TGCGCCAGCAGCCAAGTTGTATCGGTTCGGGGCTTAGAGCAGTTCTTC. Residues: CASSQVVSVRGLEQFF.

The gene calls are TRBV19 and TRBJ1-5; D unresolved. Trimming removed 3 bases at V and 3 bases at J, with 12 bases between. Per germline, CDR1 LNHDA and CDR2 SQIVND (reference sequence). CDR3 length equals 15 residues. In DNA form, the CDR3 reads TGTGCCAGTAGTATTTCGCCTCATGCCAATCAGCCCCAGCATTTT. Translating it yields CASSISPHANQPQHF.

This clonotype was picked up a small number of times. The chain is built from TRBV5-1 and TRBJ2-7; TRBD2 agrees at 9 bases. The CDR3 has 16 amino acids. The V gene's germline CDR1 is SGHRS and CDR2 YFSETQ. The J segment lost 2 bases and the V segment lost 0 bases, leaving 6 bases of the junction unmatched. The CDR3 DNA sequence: TGCGCCAGCAGCTTGGTCGGCCTAGCGGGGACCTACGAGCAGTACTTC. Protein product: CASSLVGLAGTYEQYF.

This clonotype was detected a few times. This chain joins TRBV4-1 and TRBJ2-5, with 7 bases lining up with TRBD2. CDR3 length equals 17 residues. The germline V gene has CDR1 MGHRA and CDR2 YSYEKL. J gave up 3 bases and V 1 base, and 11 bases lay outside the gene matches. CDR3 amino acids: CASSQGPLFAGEETQYF. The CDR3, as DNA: TGCGCCAGCAGCCAAGGCCCCCTGTTCGCGGGAGAAGAGACCCAGTACTTC.

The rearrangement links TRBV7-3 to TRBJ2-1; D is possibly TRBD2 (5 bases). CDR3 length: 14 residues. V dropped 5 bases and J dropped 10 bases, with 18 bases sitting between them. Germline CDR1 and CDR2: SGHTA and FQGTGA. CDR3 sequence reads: CASSAAPLVMEQFF. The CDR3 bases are TGTGCCAGCAGCGCAGCCCCACTAGTAATGGAGCAGTTCTTC. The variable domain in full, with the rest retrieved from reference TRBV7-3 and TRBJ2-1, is GAGVSQTPSNKVTEKGKYVELRCDPISGHTALYWYRQSLGQGPEFLIYFQGTGAADDSGLPNDRFFAVRPEGSVSTLKIQRTERGDSAVYLCASSAAPLVMEQFFGPGTRLTVL.

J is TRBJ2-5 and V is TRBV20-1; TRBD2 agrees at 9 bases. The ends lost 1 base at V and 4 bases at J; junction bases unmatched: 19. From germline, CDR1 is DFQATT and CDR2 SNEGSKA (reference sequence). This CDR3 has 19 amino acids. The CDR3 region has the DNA TGCAGTGCTAGAGGTGGTATGGCTAGCGGGGATGGGCCGGGAGAGACCCAGTACTTC. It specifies CSARGGMASGDGPGETQYF.

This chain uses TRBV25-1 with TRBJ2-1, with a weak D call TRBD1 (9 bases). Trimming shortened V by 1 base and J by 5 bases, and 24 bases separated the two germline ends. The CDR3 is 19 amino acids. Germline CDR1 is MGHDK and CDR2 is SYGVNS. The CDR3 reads CASSESTGGTGFGHNEQFF. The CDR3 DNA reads TGTGCCAGCAGTGAATCCACGGGGGGGACAGGGTTCGGGCACAATGAGCAGTTCTTC.

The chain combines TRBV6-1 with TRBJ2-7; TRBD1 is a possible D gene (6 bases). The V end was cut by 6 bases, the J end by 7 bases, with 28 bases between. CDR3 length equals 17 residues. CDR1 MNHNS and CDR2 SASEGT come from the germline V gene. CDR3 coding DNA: TGTGCCAGCAGGTTGAGGACAGCGAATTCGATCGGATGGGAGCAGTACTTC. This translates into CASRLRTANSIGWEQYF.

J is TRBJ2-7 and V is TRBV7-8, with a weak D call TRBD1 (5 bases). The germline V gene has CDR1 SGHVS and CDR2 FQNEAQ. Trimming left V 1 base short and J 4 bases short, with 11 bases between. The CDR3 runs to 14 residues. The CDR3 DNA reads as TGTGCCAGCAGCTTAGTCAGGGAACTGTACGAGCAGTACTTC. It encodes CASSLVRELYEQYF.

This CDR3 reads CASSEAGTGFTEAFF. In nucleotides, the CDR3 is TGTGCCAGCAGTGAAGCGGGGACAGGGTTTACTGAAGCTTTCTTT. The V gene is TRBV2, the J gene TRBJ1-1, with 9 bases lining up with TRBD1. The germline V gene has CDR1 SNHLY and CDR2 FYNNEI. The CDR3 has 15 residues. The V segment lost 0 bases and the J segment 5 bases; nucleotides outside the gene matches: 4.

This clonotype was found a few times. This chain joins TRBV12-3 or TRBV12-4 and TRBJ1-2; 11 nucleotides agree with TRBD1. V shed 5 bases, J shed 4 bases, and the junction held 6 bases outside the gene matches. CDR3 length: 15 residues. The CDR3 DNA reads TGTGCCAGCAGTGCCCGGACAGGGGGCTTCTATGGCTACACCTTC. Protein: CASSARTGGFYGYTF.

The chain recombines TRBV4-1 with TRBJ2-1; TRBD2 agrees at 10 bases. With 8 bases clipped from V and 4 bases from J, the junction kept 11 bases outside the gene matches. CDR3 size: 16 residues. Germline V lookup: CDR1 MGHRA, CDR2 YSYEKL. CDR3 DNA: TGCGCCAGCCACCATTCACTAGCGGGACGGTACAATGAGCAGTTCTTC. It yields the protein CASHHSLAGRYNEQFF.

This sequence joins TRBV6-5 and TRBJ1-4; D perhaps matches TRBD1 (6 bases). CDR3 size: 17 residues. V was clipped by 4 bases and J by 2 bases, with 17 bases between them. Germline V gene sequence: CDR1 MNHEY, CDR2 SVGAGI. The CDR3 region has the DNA TGTGCCAGCAGTTCGATACTAGGGGGACCGACTAATGAAAAACTGTTTTTT. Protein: CASSSILGGPTNEKLFF.

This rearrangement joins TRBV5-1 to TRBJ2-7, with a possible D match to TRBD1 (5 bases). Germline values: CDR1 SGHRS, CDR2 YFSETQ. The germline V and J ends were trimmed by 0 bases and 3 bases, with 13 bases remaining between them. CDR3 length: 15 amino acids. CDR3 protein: CASSLVGGQVYEQYF. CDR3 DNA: TGCGCCAGCAGCTTGGTGGGTGGACAAGTCTACGAGCAGTACTTC.

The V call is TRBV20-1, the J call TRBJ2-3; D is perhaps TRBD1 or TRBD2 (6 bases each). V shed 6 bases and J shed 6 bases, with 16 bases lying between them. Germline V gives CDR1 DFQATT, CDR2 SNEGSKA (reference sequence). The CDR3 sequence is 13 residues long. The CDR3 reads CSAYTRGGDTQYF. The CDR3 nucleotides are TGCAGTGCATACACTAGAGGGGGGGATACGCAGTATTTT.

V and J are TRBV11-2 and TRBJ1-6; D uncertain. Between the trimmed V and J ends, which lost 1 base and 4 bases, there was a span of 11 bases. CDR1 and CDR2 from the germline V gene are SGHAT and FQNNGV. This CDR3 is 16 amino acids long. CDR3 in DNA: TGTGCCAGCAGCTTAGGCGACGTCGGATATAATTCACCCCTCCACTTT. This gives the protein CASSLGDVGYNSPLHF.

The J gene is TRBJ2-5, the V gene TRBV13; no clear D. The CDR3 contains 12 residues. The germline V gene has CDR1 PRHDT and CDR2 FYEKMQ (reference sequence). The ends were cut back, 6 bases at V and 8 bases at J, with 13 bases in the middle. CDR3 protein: CASSLGPSTQYF. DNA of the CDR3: TGTGCCAGCAGTCTCGGACCTTCAACCCAGTACTTC. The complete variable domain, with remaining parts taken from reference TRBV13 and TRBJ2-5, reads AAGVIQSPRHLIKEKRETATLKCYPIPRHDTVYWYQQGPGQDPQFLISFYEKMQSDKGSIPDRFSAQQFSDYHSELNMSSLELGDSALYFCASSLGPSTQYFGPGTRLLVL.

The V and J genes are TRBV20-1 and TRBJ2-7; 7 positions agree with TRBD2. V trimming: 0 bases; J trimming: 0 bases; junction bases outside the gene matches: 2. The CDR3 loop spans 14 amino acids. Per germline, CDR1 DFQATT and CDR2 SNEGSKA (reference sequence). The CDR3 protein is CSAREWGGSYEQYF. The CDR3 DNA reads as TGCAGTGCTAGAGAGTGGGGGGGCTCCTACGAGCAGTACTTC.

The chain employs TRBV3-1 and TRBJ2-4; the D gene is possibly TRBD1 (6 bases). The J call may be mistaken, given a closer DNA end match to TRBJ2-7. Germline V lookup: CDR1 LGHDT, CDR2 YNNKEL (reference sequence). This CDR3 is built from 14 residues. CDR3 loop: CASSDRTAAYEQYF. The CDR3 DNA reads TGTGCCAGCAGCGACAGGACAGCGGCCTACGAGCAGTACTTC.